These T cell receptor beta chains were read from a single sample in a study of shared clonotypes between healthy human individuals. Data came from immunoSEQ multiplex PCR; TCRdb stores just in-frame clones and leaves some out. The sample carries about 2 million clones, roughly 94% recorded once. Sequencing was carried out using naive CD4+ T cells sorted from blood. These receptors came from a man younger than 35 in good health. CDR3s include the opening cysteine and the closing phenylalanine or tryptophan. The order of the fields is CDR3 protein, CDR3 DNA, V gene, J gene, D gene, clone size. D genes are given only for firm matches. Clone size is stated in some rows and not others, as once, few, many or a class when expanded.

cdr3_aa: CASSPPQGVVNQPQHF
cdr3_nt: TGTGCCAGCAGTCCCCCCCAGGGGGTAGTAAATCAGCCCCAGCATTTT
v_call: TRBV28
j_call: TRBJ1-5
d_call: TRBD1
clone_size: .

cdr3_aa: CASSPKESEGYTF
cdr3_nt: TGTGCCAGCAGCCCGAAAGAGTCTGAAGGCTACACCTTC
v_call: TRBV5-6
j_call: TRBJ1-2
d_call: .
clone_size: .

cdr3_aa: CASSRRDTSSGNTIYF
cdr3_nt: TGTGCCAGCTCAAGACGGGACACAAGCTCTGGAAACACCATATATTTT
v_call: TRBV18
j_call: TRBJ1-3
d_call: .
clone_size: .

cdr3_aa: CASGPAGMNTEAFF
cdr3_nt: TGTGCCAGCGGCCCTGCGGGTATGAACACTGAAGCTTTCTTT
v_call: TRBV28
j_call: TRBJ1-1
d_call: .
clone_size: once

cdr3_aa: CASSYGNVGNSYEQYF
cdr3_nt: TGTGCCAGCAGTTACGGGAACGTAGGGAATTCCTACGAGCAGTACTTC
v_call: TRBV6-5
j_call: TRBJ2-7
d_call: .
clone_size: .

cdr3_aa: CASSHHHPTDYEQYF
cdr3_nt: TGTGCCAGCAGCCATCATCATCCGACAGATTACGAGCAGTACTTC
v_call: TRBV27
j_call: TRBJ2-7
d_call: .
clone_size: few

cdr3_aa: CASSQPGAAYEQYF
cdr3_nt: TGTGCCAGCAGCCAACCTGGGGCGGCTTACGAGCAGTACTTC
v_call: TRBV14
j_call: TRBJ2-7
d_call: .
clone_size: .

cdr3_aa: CASSRTSGSYEQYF
cdr3_nt: TGTGCCAGCAGCCGGACTAGCGGGAGCTACGAGCAGTACTTC
v_call: TRBV27
j_call: TRBJ2-7
d_call: TRBD2
clone_size: .

cdr3_aa: CAWSASGGGNTIYF
cdr3_nt: TGTGCCTGGAGTGCCTCAGGGGGCGGAAACACCATATATTTT
v_call: TRBV30
j_call: TRBJ1-3
d_call: TRBD1
clone_size: .

cdr3_aa: CASSRIGIDEQFF
cdr3_nt: TGTGCCAGCAGCAGAATAGGTATCGATGAGCAGTTCTTC
v_call: TRBV5-4
j_call: TRBJ2-1
d_call: .
clone_size: once

cdr3_aa: CASSFGRTGSHHEQYF
cdr3_nt: TGTGCCAGCAGCTTCGGACGGACAGGGAGTCACCACGAGCAGTACTTC
v_call: TRBV7-9
j_call: TRBJ2-7
d_call: TRBD1
clone_size: once

cdr3_aa: CASRPLSGTKNIQYF
cdr3_nt: TGTGCCAGCAGGCCTCTAAGCGGTACCAAAAACATTCAGTACTTC
v_call: TRBV11-2
j_call: TRBJ2-4
d_call: .
clone_size: .

cdr3_aa: CSVVGQQETQYF
cdr3_nt: TGCAGCGTTGTTGGACAGCAAGAGACCCAGTACTTC
v_call: TRBV29-1
j_call: TRBJ2-5
d_call: .
clone_size: .

cdr3_aa: CASSDTLGQGFAIGNEKLFF
cdr3_nt: TGTGCCAGCAGTGACACCCTGGGACAGGGATTTGCGATAGGTAATGAAAAACTGTTTTTT
v_call: TRBV6-4
j_call: TRBJ1-4
d_call: TRBD1
clone_size: once

cdr3_aa: CAWSTTRTSGGREQFF
cdr3_nt: TGTGCCTGGAGTACCACCCGGACTAGCGGGGGACGGGAGCAGTTCTTC
v_call: TRBV30
j_call: TRBJ2-1
d_call: TRBD2
clone_size: .

cdr3_aa: CASSLDTSGRTF
cdr3_nt: TGCGCCAGCAGCTTGGATACGAGTGGACGGACCTTC
v_call: TRBV5-1
j_call: TRBJ1-2
d_call: .
clone_size: .

cdr3_aa: CASSLGLEGYEQYF
cdr3_nt: TGCGCCAGCAGTTTGGGACTGGAGGGGTACGAGCAGTACTTC
v_call: TRBV10-1
j_call: TRBJ2-7
d_call: .
clone_size: .

cdr3_aa: CASSPRQTGELFF
cdr3_nt: TGTGCCAGCAGCCCCCGGCAGACCGGGGAGCTGTTTTTT
v_call: TRBV14
j_call: TRBJ2-2
d_call: .
clone_size: .